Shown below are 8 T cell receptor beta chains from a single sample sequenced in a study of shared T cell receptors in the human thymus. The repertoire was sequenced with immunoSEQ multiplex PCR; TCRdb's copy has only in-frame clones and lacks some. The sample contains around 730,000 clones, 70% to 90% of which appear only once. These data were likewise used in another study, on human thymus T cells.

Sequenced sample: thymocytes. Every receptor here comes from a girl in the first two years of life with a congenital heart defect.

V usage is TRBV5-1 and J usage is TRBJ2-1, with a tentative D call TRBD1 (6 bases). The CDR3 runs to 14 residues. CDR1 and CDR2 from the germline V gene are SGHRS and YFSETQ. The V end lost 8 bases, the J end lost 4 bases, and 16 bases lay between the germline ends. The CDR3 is CASTPGERYNEQFF. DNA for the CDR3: TGCGCCAGTACCCCAGGGGAGAGGTACAATGAGCAGTTCTTC.

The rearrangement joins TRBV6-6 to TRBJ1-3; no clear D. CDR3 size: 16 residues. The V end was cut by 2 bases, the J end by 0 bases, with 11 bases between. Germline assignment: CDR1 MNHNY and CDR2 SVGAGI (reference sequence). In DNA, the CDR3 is TGTGCCAGCAGTTACCCTACCGGAGTCTCTGGAAACACCATATATTTT. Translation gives CASSYPTGVSGNTIYF.

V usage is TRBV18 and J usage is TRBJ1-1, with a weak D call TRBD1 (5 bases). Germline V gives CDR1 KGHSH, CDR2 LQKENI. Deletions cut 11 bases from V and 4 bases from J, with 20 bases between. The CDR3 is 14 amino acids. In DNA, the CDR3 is TGTGCCTCTCCTCCCGCAGGGAAGAGCACTGAAGCTTTCTTT. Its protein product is CASPPAGKSTEAFF.

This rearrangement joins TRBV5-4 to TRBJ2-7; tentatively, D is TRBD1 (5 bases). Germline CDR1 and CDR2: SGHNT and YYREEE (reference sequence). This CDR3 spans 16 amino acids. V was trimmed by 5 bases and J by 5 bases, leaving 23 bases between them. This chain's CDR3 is CASRDTQGSDRNEQYF. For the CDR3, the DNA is TGTGCCAGCAGAGACACCCAGGGATCTGACCGAAACGAGCAGTACTTC.

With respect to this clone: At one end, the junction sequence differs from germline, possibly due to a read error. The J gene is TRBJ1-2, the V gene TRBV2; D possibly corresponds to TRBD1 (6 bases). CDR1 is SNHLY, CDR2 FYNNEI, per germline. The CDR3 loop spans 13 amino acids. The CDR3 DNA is TGTGCCAGCAGTTCAGGGGTCAGTTATGTCTACACCTTC. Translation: CASSSGVSYVYTF.

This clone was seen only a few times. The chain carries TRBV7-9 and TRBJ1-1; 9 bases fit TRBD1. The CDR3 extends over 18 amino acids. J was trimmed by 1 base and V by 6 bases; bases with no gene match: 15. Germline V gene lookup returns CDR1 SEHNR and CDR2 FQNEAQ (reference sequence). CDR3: CASRNRGIWGQGNTEAFF. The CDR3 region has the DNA TGTGCCAGCAGAAACCGGGGGATCTGGGGACAGGGGAACACTGAAGCTTTCTTT.

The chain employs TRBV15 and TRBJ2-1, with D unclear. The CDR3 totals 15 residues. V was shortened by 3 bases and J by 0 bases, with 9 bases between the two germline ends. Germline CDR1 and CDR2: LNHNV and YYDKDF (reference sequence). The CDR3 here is CATSSLVSSYNEQFF. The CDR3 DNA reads TGTGCCACCAGCAGCTTGGTCAGCTCCTACAATGAGCAGTTCTTC.

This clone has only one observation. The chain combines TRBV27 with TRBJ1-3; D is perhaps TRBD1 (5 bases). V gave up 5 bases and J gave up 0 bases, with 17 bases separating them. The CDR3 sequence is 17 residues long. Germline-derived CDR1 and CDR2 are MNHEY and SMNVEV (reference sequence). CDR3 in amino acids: CASSPGVGPSSGNTIYF. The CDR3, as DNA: TGTGCCAGCAGTCCCGGTGTGGGGCCCAGCTCTGGAAACACCATATATTTT.